These 19 T cell receptor beta chains were sequenced from one sample in a study of cytomegalovirus exposure and HLA in healthy donors. The primer mix had 60 Vbeta and 13 Jbeta primers. The table came from immunoSEQ multiplex PCR; TCRdb's copy has only in-frame clones and leaves some out. The sample shows fewer than 95,000 clones, 60% to 80% of them seen only once. Sequencing was done on a sample of PBMCs. All receptors come from a woman between 25 and 40 years old in good health and CMV-seronegative.

This chain connects TRBV19 to TRBJ2-1; 7 bases line up with TRBD1. Germline assignment: CDR1 LNHDA and CDR2 SQIVND (reference sequence). V gave up 3 bases and J gave up 7 bases; unmatched junction bases: 9. The length of the CDR3 is 15 residues. The CDR3: CASSIKTGFLNEQFF. CDR3 nucleotide sequence: TGTGCCAGTAGTATTAAGACAGGGTTTTTGAATGAGCAGTTCTTC.

V and J are TRBV7-2 and TRBJ1-5; D may be TRBD1 (6 bases). CDR3 length: 16 amino acids. Looked up from germline, CDR1 is SGHTA and CDR2 is FQGNSA. V was shortened by 1 base and J by 1 base, with 11 bases between the two germline ends. CDR3 sequence: CASSLVGGGSNQPQHF. The CDR3 nucleotides are TGTGCCAGCAGCTTAGTTGGGGGCGGGAGCAATCAGCCCCAGCATTTT.

CDR3 coding DNA: TGTGCTAGTGGTTTAACCCCGGACGGGGGGAAAACGGAGACCCAGTACTTC. Translated, it gives CASGLTPDGGKTETQYF. This chain connects TRBV12-5 to TRBJ2-5, with 7 bases identical to TRBD2. Trimming cost V 3 bases and J 5 bases; bases outside gene matches: 15. CDR1 is LGHNT, CDR2 FRNRAP, per germline. CDR3 length: 17 amino acids. Combining the CDR3 with reference TRBV12-5 and TRBJ2-5 gives the whole variable domain DARVTQTPRHKVTEMGQEVTMRCQPILGHNTVFWYRQTMMQGLELLAYFRNRAPLDDSGMPKDRFSAEMPDATLATLKIQPSEPRDSAVYFCASGLTPDGGKTETQYFGPGTRLLVL.

The chain combines TRBV6-1 with TRBJ1-2; TRBD1 matches at 9 bases. V lost 6 bases and J lost 8; bases outside the gene matches: 13. The CDR3 covers 15 residues. Germline V CDR1 and CDR2: MNHNS, SASEGT. CDR3 protein: CASRARTGDSLGYTF. The CDR3 DNA reads as TGTGCCAGCAGAGCCAGGACAGGGGATTCTTTAGGCTACACCTTC.

This chain uses TRBV5-1 with TRBJ1-4, with 8 bases fitting TRBD1. The V and J ends lost 2 bases and 5 bases, in that order; junction bases with no gene match: 5. This CDR3 region has 15 residues. Germline V gene sequence: CDR1 SGHRS, CDR2 YFSETQ. The CDR3 loop reads CASSLTGTGNEKLFF. The DNA of the CDR3 is TGCGCCAGCAGCTTAACCGGGACAGGCAATGAAAAACTGTTTTTT.

This chain uses TRBV5-4 with TRBJ2-5; D remains ambiguous. Matching the DNA end better, TRBJ2-7 makes the J call doubtful. Germline values: CDR1 SGHNT, CDR2 YYREEE (reference sequence). CDR3 length equals 14 residues. The CDR3 spells CASSFLGVSYEQYF. The CDR3 DNA reads TGTGCCAGCAGCTTCCTGGGCGTGAGCTACGAGCAGTACTTC.

The rearrangement uses TRBV28 and TRBJ2-5; TRBD2 aligns across 9 bases. The V gene end was trimmed by 3 bases and the J gene end by 4 bases; junction bases not matched to a gene: 6. The CDR3 runs to 15 residues. From germline, CDR1 is MDHEN and CDR2 SYDVKM. The CDR3 region is CASSFSGTSIETQYF. In DNA form, the CDR3 reads TGTGCCAGCAGTTTCTCCGGGACTAGCATAGAGACCCAGTACTTC. Combining the CDR3 with reference TRBV28 and TRBJ2-5 gives the whole variable domain DVKVTQSSRYLVKRTGEKVFLECVQDMDHENMFWYRQDPGLGLRLIYFSYDVKMKEKGDIPEGYSVSREKKERFSLILESASTNQTSMYLCASSFSGTSIETQYFGPGTRLLVL.

The chain combines TRBV7-6 with TRBJ1-5; TRBD1 matches 9 bases. CDR3 length equals 15 residues. After removal of 2 bases from V and 15 bases from J, the junction contained 14 bases not matched to a gene. Germline V gene sequence: CDR1 SGHVS, CDR2 FNYEAQ. The CDR3 reads CASSLKSEGTGIMHF. CDR3 in DNA: TGTGCCAGCAGCTTAAAGAGTGAGGGGACAGGGATCATGCATTTT.

This clone was recorded once. This chain joins TRBV6-1 and TRBJ2-3; TRBD2 matches 10 bases. The CDR3 spans 15 residues. Losses at the gene ends were 1 base for V and 7 bases for J; bases not matched to a gene: 5. Germline lookup yields CDR1 MNHNS and CDR2 SASEGT. The CDR3: CASSEGPSGSYTQYF. The CDR3 DNA reads as TGTGCCAGCAGTGAAGGCCCTAGCGGGAGCTATACGCAGTATTTT.

The V gene is TRBV28, the J gene TRBJ2-1, with 11 bases matching TRBD2. Germline loops: CDR1 MDHEN, CDR2 SYDVKM. The CDR3 length is 14 residues. The junction had 9 bases not matched to a gene; V was cut back by 8 bases and J by 9 bases. DNA of the CDR3: TGTGCCAGCGGTAGCGGGAGGGTTTACGGTGAGCAGTTCTTC. Translated, it gives CASGSGRVYGEQFF.

The sample holds a few counts of this clone. The J gene is TRBJ2-5, the V gene TRBV5-6; D is unclear. The end of the DNA is better explained by TRBJ2-7, so the J call may be wrong. Germline V CDR1 and CDR2: SGHDT, YYEEEE. This CDR3 contains 11 residues. This chain's CDR3 is CASSLEYEQYF. CDR3 sequence (DNA): TGTGCCAGCAGCTTGGAATACGAGCAGTACTTC.

This chain joins TRBV16 and TRBJ2-1; a weak D match, TRBD2 (6 bases). The CDR3 spans 13 residues. Germline loops: CDR1 KGHSY, CDR2 FQNENV. Trimming pared 6 bases from V and 5 bases from J, leaving 11 bases between. Here the CDR3 DNA reads TGTGCCAGCAGGCAACGGGGGAACAATGAGCAGTTCTTC. The encoded protein is CASRQRGNNEQFF. The full variable domain, its missing parts supplied by reference TRBV16 and TRBJ2-1, is GEEVAQTPKHLVRGEGQKAKLYCAPIKGHSYVFWYQQVLKNEFKFLISFQNENVFDETGMPKERFSAKCLPNSPCSLEIQATKLEDSAVYFCASRQRGNNEQFFGPGTRLTVL.

V is TRBV7-8 and J is TRBJ2-3, with 8 bases fitting TRBD1. J gave up 6 bases and V 2 bases, and 7 bases lay outside the gene matches. The CDR3 is made up of 15 amino acids. The germline V gene encodes CDR1 SGHVS and CDR2 FQNEAQ. The CDR3: CASSLPQGAPDTQYF. As DNA, the CDR3 is TGTGCCAGCAGCTTACCCCAGGGGGCGCCCGATACGCAGTATTTT.

This sequence joins TRBV7-9 and TRBJ2-7, with a tentative D call TRBD1 (6 bases). Between the trimmed V and J ends, which lost 0 bases and 4 bases, there was a span of 16 bases. Germline CDR1 and CDR2: SEHNR and FQNEAQ (reference sequence). The CDR3 has 16 residues. The CDR3 loop reads CASSLASSRQGYEQYF. The CDR3 region has the DNA TGTGCCAGCAGCTTAGCGTCGTCCCGGCAGGGGTACGAGCAGTACTTC.

The chain carries TRBV25-1 and TRBJ1-1; a possible D gene is TRBD1 (5 bases). From germline, CDR1 is MGHDK and CDR2 SYGVNS. Trimming shortened V by 4 bases and J by 1 base, and 16 bases separated the two germline ends. The CDR3 has 16 amino acids. Written as DNA, the CDR3 is TGTGCCAGCAGTGGCCTTTGGACACCTGGGAACACTGAAGCTTTCTTT. It encodes CASSGLWTPGNTEAFF.

V gene TRBV4-3 combines with J gene TRBJ2-7; D ambiguous. Germline V CDR1 and CDR2: LGHNA, YSLEER. The CDR3 runs to 15 residues. The V gene lost 0 bases and the J gene lost 4 bases, with 13 bases spanning the gap. In DNA, the CDR3 is TGCGCCAGCAGCCAAGATGGTACTGGTTTTTACGAGCAGTACTTC. As protein: CASSQDGTGFYEQYF.

To note about this clone: This sample also contains other DNA sequences that code for the same CDR3. V is TRBV6-1 and J is TRBJ1-1, with D unclear. The CDR3 sequence is 14 residues long. V gave up 7 bases and J gave up 1 base, with 13 bases separating them. CDR1 MNHNS and CDR2 SASEGT come from the germline V gene. This CDR3 is CASILGLGNTEAFF. CDR3 DNA sequence: TGTGCCAGCATTCTCGGACTGGGGAACACTGAAGCTTTCTTT.

The rearrangement links TRBV18 to TRBJ2-7; 9 nucleotides match TRBD1. Germline V lookup: CDR1 KGHSH, CDR2 LQKENI. Trimming removed 4 bases from V and 3 bases from J; junction bases left unmatched: 10. This CDR3 is built from 16 residues. The CDR3, as DNA: TGTGCCAGCTCACTTACCGGGACAGGGTGGGACTACGAGCAGTACTTC. As protein: CASSLTGTGWDYEQYF.

The rearrangement uses TRBV10-2 and TRBJ2-7; D remains ambiguous. Germline assignment: CDR1 WSHSY and CDR2 SAAADI. Trimming pared 7 bases from V and 3 bases from J, leaving 7 bases between. The CDR3 consists of 11 residues. The DNA for the CDR3 is TGCGCCAGCACCCCTCTCTACGAGCAGTACTTC. Its translation: CASTPLYEQYF.